These T cell receptor beta chains were read from a single sample in a study of blood T cell repertoires in COVID-19. The assay was immunoSEQ multiplex PCR, and TCRdb's table has in-frame clones only and misses some. The profile shows over 10,000 clones, around 89% of them singletons. The sample taken for sequencing was peripheral blood. Receptors originate from a human donor with active COVID-19. The donor label of this sample is uncertain. The CDR3 runs from the conserved cysteine through the conserved F or W. A D gene is named only where the DNA matches it firmly. Rows give clone size only sometimes, using once, few, many, or a class for an expanded clone.

CDR3 protein: CASSESWAVQPQHF
CDR3 DNA: TGTGCCAGCAGTGAATCCTGGGCCGTTCAGCCCCAGCATTTT
V gene: TRBV2
J gene: TRBJ1-5
clone size: .
D gene: .

CDR3 protein: CASSLGGSGGAYNEQFF
CDR3 DNA: TGTGCCAGCAGTTTAGGTGGTAGCGGGGGGGCCTACAATGAGCAGTTCTTC
V gene: TRBV28
J gene: TRBJ2-1
clone size: .
D gene: TRBD2

CDR3 protein: CASSLGGTASYEQYF
CDR3 DNA: TGTGCCAGCAGTTTAGGCGGGACGGCCTCCTACGAGCAGTACTTC
V gene: TRBV27
J gene: TRBJ2-7
clone size: .
D gene: .

CDR3 protein: CASSLYYEQYF
CDR3 DNA: TGTGCCAGCAGCCTCTACTACGAGCAGTACTTC
V gene: TRBV7-2
J gene: TRBJ2-7
clone size: .
D gene: .

CDR3 protein: CASSLVGGQGPVEAFF
CDR3 DNA: TGCGCCAGCAGCTTGGTAGGCGGACAGGGGCCGGTTGAAGCTTTCTTT
V gene: TRBV5-1
J gene: TRBJ1-1
clone size: .
D gene: TRBD1

CDR3 protein: CASSHRQSRTDTQYF
CDR3 DNA: TGTGCCAGCAGCCATAGACAGTCCCGGACAGATACGCAGTATTTT
V gene: TRBV5-8
J gene: TRBJ2-3
clone size: once
D gene: .

CDR3 protein: CAISGPGAIYF
CDR3 DNA: TGTGCCATCAGTGGGCCGGGGGCCATATATTTT
V gene: TRBV10-3
J gene: TRBJ1-3
clone size: .
D gene: .

CDR3 protein: CAISDPETGYYDEQFF
CDR3 DNA: TGTGCCATCAGTGACCCCGAGACAGGGTATTATGATGAGCAGTTCTTC
V gene: TRBV10-3
J gene: TRBJ2-1
clone size: once
D gene: TRBD1

CDR3 protein: CASSVVPGVNTEAFF
CDR3 DNA: TGTGCCAGCAGCGTAGTCCCAGGGGTAAACACTGAAGCTTTCTTT
V gene: TRBV9
J gene: TRBJ1-1
clone size: .
D gene: .

CDR3 protein: CASSLAVDSGATQYF
CDR3 DNA: TGTGCCAGCAGCTTAGCGGTGGATAGCGGGGCCACGCAGTATTTT
V gene: TRBV11-1
J gene: TRBJ2-3
clone size: .
D gene: TRBD2

CDR3 protein: CASSAGNTEAFF
CDR3 DNA: TGTGCCAGCAGCGCAGGGAACACTGAAGCTTTCTTT
V gene: TRBV11-3
J gene: TRBJ1-1
clone size: .
D gene: .

CDR3 protein: CASSTIAGLYNEQFF
CDR3 DNA: TGCGCCAGCAGTACTATAGCGGGTCTTTACAATGAGCAGTTCTTC
V gene: TRBV5-1
J gene: TRBJ2-1
clone size: .
D gene: TRBD2

CDR3 protein: CASSFPVGAGSSEQYF
CDR3 DNA: TGTGCCAGCAGTTTCCCCGTAGGTGCGGGCTCCAGCGAGCAGTACTTC
V gene: TRBV6-2/TRBV6-3
J gene: TRBJ2-7
clone size: .
D gene: .

CDR3 protein: CASSPHNRGIYGYTF
CDR3 DNA: TGTGCCAGCAGTCCACATAACAGGGGGATCTATGGCTACACCTTC
V gene: TRBV25-1
J gene: TRBJ1-2
clone size: .
D gene: TRBD1

CDR3 protein: CASSQDHTSVETQYF
CDR3 DNA: TGTGCCAGCAGCCAAGATCATACTAGCGTGGAGACCCAGTACTTC
V gene: TRBV14
J gene: TRBJ2-5
clone size: .
D gene: TRBD2

CDR3 protein: CATSDHRGSLETQYF
CDR3 DNA: TGTGCCACCAGTGACCACAGGGGGAGTCTGGAGACCCAGTACTTC
V gene: TRBV24-1
J gene: TRBJ2-5
clone size: .
D gene: TRBD1

CDR3 protein: CAWTVGLAGYQETQYF
CDR3 DNA: TGTGCCTGGACCGTGGGACTAGCGGGGTACCAAGAGACCCAGTACTTC
V gene: TRBV30
J gene: TRBJ2-5
clone size: .
D gene: TRBD2

CDR3 protein: CASSSYDSYNEQFF
CDR3 DNA: TGTGCCAGCAGTTCATACGACAGCTACAATGAGCAGTTCTTC
V gene: TRBV28
J gene: TRBJ2-1
clone size: .
D gene: .

CDR3 protein: CASSQASRVEQYF
CDR3 DNA: TGTGCCAGCAGTCAGGCTTCCAGGGTCGAGCAGTACTTC
V gene: TRBV6-6
J gene: TRBJ2-7
clone size: .
D gene: .

CDR3 protein: CASSTGTGANYGYTF
CDR3 DNA: TGTGCCAGCTCCACCGGGACAGGGGCCAACTATGGCTACACCTTC
V gene: TRBV18
J gene: TRBJ1-2
clone size: .
D gene: TRBD1

CDR3 protein: CSVEDTGMGNTIYF
CDR3 DNA: TGCAGCGTTGAAGATACAGGGATGGGAAACACCATATATTTT
V gene: TRBV29-1
J gene: TRBJ1-3
clone size: .
D gene: .

CDR3 protein: CASSRTTGGNSPLHF
CDR3 DNA: TGTGCCAGCAGCCGGACGACAGGGGGCAATTCACCCCTCCACTTT
V gene: TRBV7-2
J gene: TRBJ1-6
clone size: once
D gene: TRBD1

CDR3 protein: CASSPRIQRGSQALAKNIQYF
CDR3 DNA: TGTGCCAGCTCACCGAGGATCCAGCGGGGGAGCCAAGCGCTAGCCAAAAACATTCAGTACTTC
V gene: TRBV18
J gene: TRBJ2-4
clone size: .
D gene: TRBD2

CDR3 protein: CASSRSVAGGQEQYF
CDR3 DNA: TGTGCCAGCTCACGTTCTGTAGCGGGAGGCCAGGAGCAGTACTTC
V gene: TRBV18
J gene: TRBJ2-7
clone size: .
D gene: TRBD2

CDR3 protein: CASRGVANEKLFF
CDR3 DNA: TGTGCCAGCAGAGGGGTAGCTAATGAAAAACTGTTTTTT
V gene: TRBV6-5
J gene: TRBJ1-4
clone size: .
D gene: .

CDR3 protein: CASSLPAQGANTEAFF
CDR3 DNA: TGTGCCAGCAGCTTGCCGGCCCAGGGGGCGAACACTGAAGCTTTCTTT
V gene: TRBV5-6
J gene: TRBJ1-1
clone size: .
D gene: TRBD1

CDR3 protein: CAISGSGGIYQETQYF
CDR3 DNA: TGTGCCATCAGTGGTTCCGGGGGGATATACCAAGAGACCCAGTACTTC
V gene: TRBV10-3
J gene: TRBJ2-5
clone size: few
D gene: TRBD2

CDR3 protein: CATSDSGLAGHNEQFF
CDR3 DNA: TGTGCCACCAGTGATTCGGGGCTAGCGGGCCACAATGAGCAGTTCTTC
V gene: TRBV24-1
J gene: TRBJ2-1
clone size: .
D gene: TRBD2

CDR3 protein: CASSLGGRVTDTQYF
CDR3 DNA: TGTGCCAGCAGCTTAGGGGGCAGGGTCACAGATACGCAGTATTTT
V gene: TRBV7-9
J gene: TRBJ2-3
clone size: .
D gene: .

CDR3 protein: CASSPPGTGGEQYF
CDR3 DNA: TGTGCCAGCTCACCCCCCGGGACAGGGGGCGAGCAGTACTTC
V gene: TRBV18
J gene: TRBJ2-7
clone size: .
D gene: TRBD1

CDR3 protein: CASSQVPSGGAMAYNEQFF
CDR3 DNA: TGTGCCAGCAGCCAAGTACCTAGCGGGGGGGCGATGGCCTACAATGAGCAGTTCTTC
V gene: TRBV3-1/TRBV3-2
J gene: TRBJ2-1
clone size: once
D gene: TRBD2